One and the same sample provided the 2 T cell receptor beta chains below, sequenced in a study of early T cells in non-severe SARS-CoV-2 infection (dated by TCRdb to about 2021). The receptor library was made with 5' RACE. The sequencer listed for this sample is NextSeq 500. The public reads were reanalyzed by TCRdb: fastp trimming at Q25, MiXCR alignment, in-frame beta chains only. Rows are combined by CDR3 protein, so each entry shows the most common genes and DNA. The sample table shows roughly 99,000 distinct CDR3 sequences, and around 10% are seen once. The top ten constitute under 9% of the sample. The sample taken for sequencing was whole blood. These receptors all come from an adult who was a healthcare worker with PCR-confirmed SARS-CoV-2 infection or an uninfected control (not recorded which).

The chain's CDR3 is CASSLRGQGTPLHF. As DNA, the CDR3 is TGTGCCAGCAGCTTAAGAGGACAGGGAACACCCCTCCACTTT. The chain is built from TRBV5-5 and TRBJ1-6; 8 bases align to TRBD1. The V segment lost 2 bases and the J segment 11 bases; nucleotides outside the gene matches: 6. From germline, CDR1 is SGHKS and CDR2 YYEKEE (reference sequence). The CDR3 runs 14 residues.

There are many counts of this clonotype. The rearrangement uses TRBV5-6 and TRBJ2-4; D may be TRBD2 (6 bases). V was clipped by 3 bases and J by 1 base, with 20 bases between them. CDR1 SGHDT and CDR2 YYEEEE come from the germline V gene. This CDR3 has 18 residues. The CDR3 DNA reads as TGTGCCAGCAGCTCAACGATAGTCCTAGCGACTGCCAAAAACATTCAGTACTTC. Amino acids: CASSSTIVLATAKNIQYF.